A single sample is the source of the 23 T cell receptor beta chains below, sequenced in a study of neurological immune-mediated disorders. Sample time point: longitudinal time-point 3. TCRdb re-called the 5' RACE reads with MiXCR, one entry per CDR3 protein. Of roughly 57,000 distinct CDR3 sequences in the sample, roughly 8.4% were seen once. Sequencing input: PBMCs. These receptors were obtained from a middle-aged woman in good health.

At least ten counts were recorded for this clonotype. The chain recombines TRBV11-2 with TRBJ1-1; possibly TRBD1 for D (5 bases). Germline V gene data show CDR1 as SGHAT and CDR2 as FQNNGV. V was cut by 1 base and J by 0 bases, with 18 bases left in between. The CDR3 extends over 18 amino acids. For the CDR3, the DNA is TGTGCCAGCAGCTTAGGGGGGGACTGGACCCGATTGAACACTGAAGCTTTCTTT. Translating it yields CASSLGGDWTRLNTEAFF.

This chain joins TRBV12-3 or TRBV12-4 and TRBJ1-3, with D hard to call. V shed 5 bases and J shed 4 bases, with 3 bases lying between them. This CDR3 has 11 residues. CDR3 amino acids: CASSLGNTIYF. The CDR3 DNA reads TGTGCCAGCAGTCTGGGAAACACCATATATTTT.

This clonotype was counted ten times or more. The genes are TRBV7-2 and TRBJ1-4, with a weak D call TRBD1 (6 bases). The CDR3 totals 14 residues. Germline-derived CDR1 and CDR2 are SGHTA and FQGNSA. V was clipped by 2 bases and J by 8 bases, with 12 bases between them. CDR3 coding DNA: TGTGCCAGCAGCTTAAACGGGGGCGGGGAAAAACTGTTTTTT. Protein sequence: CASSLNGGGEKLFF.

This clonotype has ten or more counts. The rearrangement links TRBV5-5 to TRBJ2-7; 8 nucleotides line up with TRBD2. V lost 4 bases to trimming and J lost 1 base; unmatched junction nucleotides: 10. CDR1 SGHKS and CDR2 YYEKEE come from the germline V gene (reference sequence). The length of the CDR3 is 16 residues. CDR3 sequence (DNA): TGTGCCAGCAGCCCTCAACTAGCGGAGGTATCCTACGAGCAGTACTTC. Translating gives CASSPQLAEVSYEQYF.

There are a few counts of this clonotype. The chain recombines TRBV27 with TRBJ2-5; 10 bases match TRBD1. The CDR3 covers 15 residues. The germline gives CDR1 MNHEY, CDR2 SMNVEV (reference sequence). V was clipped by 4 bases and J by 0 bases; unmatched bases: 2. The CDR3 nucleotides are TGTGCCAGCAGTTCGGACAGGGGGTACCAAGAGACCCAGTACTTC. Translating it yields CASSSDRGYQETQYF.

The table lists this clonotype with many counts. The chain carries TRBV14 and TRBJ2-2, with unresolved D. The V and J ends lost 4 bases and 5 bases respectively, with 8 bases between them. CDR1 and CDR2 from the germline V gene are SGHDN and FVKESK. CDR3 length equals 13 residues. The CDR3 coding sequence is TGTGCCAGCAGCCCCGCTTGGACCGGGGAGCTGTTTTTT. Its protein is CASSPAWTGELFF.

This clonotype was observed many times. This chain connects TRBV4-2 to TRBJ2-7; TRBD2 is a possible D gene (5 bases). Trimming took 0 bases from V and 3 from J, leaving 12 bases between them. Germline CDR1 is LGHNA and CDR2 is YNFKEQ. This CDR3 region has 15 residues. CDR3 nucleotide sequence: TGTGCCAGCAGCCAAGATTTGCTTGGGAGCTACGAGCAGTACTTC. The encoded protein is CASSQDLLGSYEQYF.

This clonotype was recorded at least ten times. This rearrangement joins TRBV7-9 to TRBJ1-2; 7 bases agree with TRBD1. The J segment lost 1 base and the V segment lost 2 bases, leaving 7 bases of the junction unmatched. The CDR3 covers 16 residues. Germline CDR1 reads SEHNR; CDR2 reads FQNEAQ (reference sequence). The CDR3 reads CASSLHGTDDNYGYTF. CDR3 DNA: TGTGCCAGCAGCTTACATGGGACAGACGATAACTATGGCTACACCTTC.

This clonotype was seen repeatedly, ten times or more. This chain's CDR3 is CASRELMNTEAFF. DNA of the CDR3: TGTGCCAGCAGGGAGCTCATGAACACTGAAGCTTTCTTT. V and J are TRBV6-1 and TRBJ1-1; D is ambiguous. The CDR3 totals 13 residues. Trimming cost V 6 bases and J 0 bases, with 8 bases left between them. The V gene's germline CDR1 is MNHNS and CDR2 SASEGT.

This clonotype counts as medium-sized. V gene TRBV20-1 combines with J gene TRBJ2-5; 12 bases are a match to TRBD2. Per germline, CDR1 DFQATT and CDR2 SNEGSKA (reference sequence). The CDR3 length is 17 residues. Trimming took 5 bases from V and 5 from J; bases not matched to a gene: 15. In nucleotides, the CDR3 is TGCAGTGCTGGAGGGCTAGCGGGGGGGGATCGGACGGAGACCCAGTACTTC. It codes for CSAGGLAGGDRTETQYF.

This clonotype was counted at least ten times. The chain has TRBV5-1 and TRBJ1-1, with no clear D. The V and J ends lost 3 bases and 1 base respectively, with 7 bases between them. The CDR3 length is 13 residues. The V gene's germline CDR1 is SGHRS and CDR2 YFSETQ. The CDR3 protein is CASSSHKNTEAFF. DNA for the CDR3: TGCGCCAGCAGCTCCCACAAGAACACTGAAGCTTTCTTT.

At least ten counts were recorded for this clonotype. This chain uses TRBV12-3 or TRBV12-4 with TRBJ1-2, with 7 bases lining up with TRBD1. The CDR3 contains 13 residues. Losses at the gene ends were 8 bases for V and 8 bases for J; bases not matched to a gene: 11. The CDR3 DNA is TGTGCCAGCTCACGGACAGGAGCGAGGGGCTACACCTTC. It codes for CASSRTGARGYTF.

The sample holds many counts of this clonotype. J is TRBJ2-7 and V is TRBV7-2; 8 bases are shared with TRBD1. Trimming cost V 4 bases and J 5 bases; bases outside gene matches: 13. The CDR3 extends over 16 amino acids. CDR1 and CDR2 (germline): SGHTA, FQGNSA. CDR3 nucleotide sequence: TGTGCCAGCAGCTCCGTCCCGGGACAGGTTTCCAACGAGCAGTACTTC. Amino acids: CASSSVPGQVSNEQYF.

As regards this clonotype: With a much larger clone just one base away, this may be a read error. The CDR3 DNA reads as TGCGCCAGCAGCAATGGACAGCCAAATGAAAAACTGTTTTTT. Residues: CASSNGQPNEKLFF. The V and J genes are TRBV5-1 and TRBJ1-4; D perhaps matches TRBD1 (6 bases). Looked up from germline, CDR1 is SGHRS and CDR2 is YFSETQ. Trimming took off 4 bases at V and 5 bases at J, with 12 bases between the two ends. The CDR3 spans 14 residues.

Many counts were recorded for this clonotype. The chain links TRBV7-2 to TRBJ2-3; 8 bases agree with TRBD2. V lost 1 base and J lost 6; bases outside the gene matches: 6. The germline gives CDR1 SGHTA, CDR2 FQGNSA. The CDR3 runs to 15 residues. Written as DNA, the CDR3 is TGTGCCAGCAGCTTAGAGGGCGGGGGGACGGATACGCAGTATTTT. This sequence encodes CASSLEGGGTDTQYF. The full variable domain, rest sourced from reference TRBV7-2 and TRBJ2-3, is GAGVSQSPSNKVTEKGKDVELRCDPISGHTALYWYRQSLGQGLEFLIYFQGNSAPDKSGLPSDRFSAERTGGSVSTLTIQRTQQEDSAVYLCASSLEGGGTDTQYFGPGTRLTVL.

The J gene is TRBJ1-5, the V gene TRBV20-1, with 8 positions matching TRBD1. Germline V lookup: CDR1 DFQATT, CDR2 SNEGSKA (reference sequence). V lost 1 base to trimming and J lost 3 bases; unmatched junction nucleotides: 8. This CDR3 is built from 16 residues. The CDR3 is CSARGGTGDNNQPQHF. The DNA of the CDR3 is TGCAGTGCTAGAGGCGGGACAGGAGATAACAATCAGCCCCAGCATTTT.

This clonotype showed up just a few times. A much larger clone lies one base from this, so it may be a read error. The chain carries TRBV7-3 and TRBJ2-1, with D perhaps matching TRBD2 (5 bases). The CDR3 totals 15 residues. Trimming took off 6 bases at V and 2 bases at J, with 14 bases between the two ends. Germline CDR1 reads SGHTA; CDR2 reads FQGTGA. CDR3 nucleotides: TGTGCCAGCAGACAGTACGCTAGCCCCTACAATGAGCAGTTCTTC. Protein product: CASRQYASPYNEQFF. The whole variable domain, remainder taken from reference TRBV7-3 and TRBJ2-1, is GAGVSQTPSNKVTEKGKYVELRCDPISGHTALYWYRQSLGQGPEFLIYFQGTGAADDSGLPNDRFFAVRPEGSVSTLKIQRTERGDSAVYLCASRQYASPYNEQFFGPGTRLTVL.

This clonotype showed up many times. This chain connects TRBV20-1 to TRBJ1-2; no definite D call. Between the trimmed V and J ends, which lost 5 bases and 4 bases, there was a span of 11 bases. Germline CDR1 DFQATT, CDR2 SNEGSKA (reference sequence). The CDR3 is 12 amino acids. The CDR3: CSAERGGYGYTF. The DNA for the CDR3 is TGCAGTGCTGAGCGGGGAGGCTATGGCTACACCTTC.

Ten or more counts support this clonotype. The chain combines TRBV5-6 with TRBJ1-4, with D possibly TRBD1 on 6 matching bases. Trimming cost V 4 bases and J 3 bases, with 16 bases left between them. Germline lookup yields CDR1 SGHDT and CDR2 YYEEEE. The CDR3 runs 16 residues. CDR3 loop: CASSPTWPGANEKLFF. In DNA form, the CDR3 reads TGTGCCAGCAGCCCGACGTGGCCAGGGGCTAATGAAAAACTGTTTTTT.

The sample holds many counts of this clonotype. The chain recombines TRBV7-2 with TRBJ2-3; 10 positions match TRBD1. J gave up 8 bases and V 6 bases, and 5 bases lay outside the gene matches. The CDR3 runs to 13 residues. The germline V gene has CDR1 SGHTA and CDR2 FQGNSA. The CDR3 region has the DNA TGTGCCAGCAGGGGGACAGGGGACGGTACGCAGTATTTT. Encoded protein: CASRGTGDGTQYF.

This clonotype was counted many times. The chain uses TRBV21-1 and TRBJ2-1; the listed D gene, TRBD2, was not tested against the DNA. TRBV21-1 is termed a pseudogene. The CDR3 is 15 amino acids. Written as DNA, the CDR3 is TGTGCCAGCAGCAGCCGGGAGGGGGGGGGCAATGAGCAGTTCTTC. Its translation: CASSSREGGGNEQFF.

This clonotype was recorded at least ten times. The genes are TRBV20-1 and TRBJ2-3; D remains ambiguous. The CDR3 covers 12 residues. The V end lost 2 bases, the J end lost 4 bases, and 7 bases lay between the germline ends. The germline gives CDR1 DFQATT, CDR2 SNEGSKA (reference sequence). The CDR3 sequence is CSARIPPDTQYF. CDR3 DNA: TGCAGTGCTAGAATTCCCCCAGATACGCAGTATTTT.

This chain links TRBV2 with TRBJ2-1, with D hard to call. The germline V and J ends were trimmed by 5 bases and 6 bases, with 8 bases remaining between them. CDR3 length: 12 amino acids. Germline CDR1 SNHLY, CDR2 FYNNEI. The CDR3 here is CASSLFINEQFF. The CDR3 DNA follows: TGTGCCAGCAGTTTATTCATCAATGAGCAGTTCTTC.